This T cell receptor beta chain was identified during a study of long-term antiretroviral therapy in people with HIV. Study-level points and caveats: Clones showing expansion before ART dominated the repertoire at all time points. Post-treatment diversity went higher with ART but stayed below transplant donor controls.

Version v3.0 of the immunoSEQ assay was performed at survey level. The table came from immunoSEQ multiplex PCR; TCRdb's copy has only in-frame clones and leaves some out. The sample shows around 26,000 clones, approximately 80% of them seen only once. In the case of this clone: Its antigen is not known.

CDR3 size: 11 residues. Trimming took 7 bases from V and 5 from J, leaving 8 bases between them. Germline V gene lookup returns CDR1 MDHEN and CDR2 SYDVKM. J is TRBJ1-1 and V is TRBV28; D gene ambiguous. This specimen was unsorted PBMCs, taken 3 years after starting antiretroviral therapy. The origin of this receptor is a man aged 50 to 59 with HIV. CDR3 nucleotides: TGTGCCAGCACTTACAAGACTGAAGCTTTCTTT. Translated, it gives CASTYKTEAFF.